This paragraph reports one T cell receptor (beta chain). Its antigen is as yet unknown. This specimen comes from a study of naive CD8 T cells in extremely preterm neonates. There are 11 residues in the CDR3. Looked up from germline, CDR1 is GTSNPN and CDR2 is SVGIG (reference sequence). V shed 2 bases and J 8 bases; nucleotides not matched to a gene: 0. Samples were taken at extremely preterm deliveries at about 22-27 weeks of gestation. TCRdb keeps only in-frame clones here, not all; method: immunoSEQ multiplex PCR. This table holds 21,000 or so clones, 88% found once. Whole-study findings and limits: Preterm infants showed shorter CDR3s, fewer N additions and less trimming than older groups. Shared CDR3 nucleotide sequences: preterm around 2.6%, term 0.4% to 0.45%, children 0.03% to 0.035%, adults about 0.0095%.

This TCR derives from a boy who was born preterm. The chain links TRBV30 to TRBJ2-3; 8 nucleotides line up with TRBD1. The sequencing sample was made of naive CD8+ T cells from cord blood. The CDR3, as DNA: TGTGCCTGGAGTCAGGGGGCTACGCAGTATTTT. Translating it yields CAWSQGATQYF.